Listed here are 23 T cell receptor beta chains from one sample, sequenced in a study of blood T cells in healthy people across ages. Through a sample-barcoded 5' primer and a J-beta primer mix, a second PCR was run for 7 to 11 cycles. TCRdb re-derived calls from the 5' RACE reads in MiXCR, one entry per CDR3 protein. The table lists around 800,000 distinct CDR3 sequences, more than 25% of them singletons. These same data were also listed under a study on T cells of mothers and their children.

The sample comprised blood. The receptors stem from a boy aged 10-17 years in good health.

The DNA for the CDR3 is TGTGCCAGCAGGACCGGTGTGGGTCAGCCCCAGCATTTT. This encodes CASRTGVGQPQHF. The chain is built from TRBV12-3 or TRBV12-4 and TRBJ1-5; the D is unclear. The CDR3 extends over 13 amino acids. V gave up 6 bases and J gave up 6 bases, with 12 bases separating them.

The chain uses TRBV11-1 and TRBJ1-2; TRBD1 might be the D (5 bases). V was trimmed by 6 bases and J by 2 bases, leaving 16 bases between them. This CDR3 is built from 15 residues. CDR1 SGHAT and CDR2 FQDESV come from the germline V gene (reference sequence). For the CDR3, the DNA is TGTGCCAGCAGGAATACTGGACGGGACAACTATGGCTACACCTTC. Encoded protein: CASRNTGRDNYGYTF.

This sequence joins TRBV28 and TRBJ2-4, with D perhaps TRBD1 (7 bases). The germline gives CDR1 MDHEN, CDR2 SYDVKM. Trimming removed 4 bases at V and 13 bases at J, with 17 bases between. This CDR3 comprises 13 residues. CDR3 DNA sequence: TGTGCCAGCAGTTCTCCCCCGACAGGGAGGCAGTACTTC. This gives the protein CASSSPPTGRQYF.

The chain has TRBV29-1 and TRBJ1-2; D gene ambiguous. With 3 bases removed from V and 5 bases from J, the gap between germline ends came to 10 bases. The germline CDR1 and CDR2 sequences are SQVTM and ANQGSEA. The CDR3 length is 12 residues. CDR3 sequence (DNA): TGCAGCGTTGACGGGCAGCCATATGGCTACACCTTC. Protein product: CSVDGQPYGYTF.

This chain connects TRBV29-1 to TRBJ1-5; possibly TRBD1 for D (5 bases). Germline assignment: CDR1 SQVTM and CDR2 ANQGSEA. With 5 bases removed from V and 5 bases from J, the gap between germline ends came to 10 bases. This CDR3 contains 12 residues. DNA of the CDR3: TGCAGCGTTACGACAGCTGATCAGCCCCAGCATTTT. Residues: CSVTTADQPQHF.

The sample holds one count of this clonotype. This chain joins TRBV4-2 and TRBJ2-1; 7 nucleotides agree with TRBD2. The length of the CDR3 is 15 residues. Germline CDR1 reads LGHNA; CDR2 reads YNFKEQ. Unmatched junction bases numbered 3, after V lost 2 bases and J lost 2 bases. Here the CDR3 reads CASSQNGGAYNEQFF. The CDR3 nucleotides read TGTGCCAGCAGCCAAAATGGGGGGGCCTACAATGAGCAGTTCTTC.

The V call is TRBV6-6, the J call TRBJ1-2; a weak D match, TRBD1 (5 bases). V lost 4 bases to trimming and J lost 4 bases, with 13 bases between them. This CDR3 contains 14 residues. The germline V gene encodes CDR1 MNHNY and CDR2 SVGAGI (reference sequence). The CDR3 DNA is TGTGCCAGCAGTTTACCGGGGACGGGCTATGGCTACACCTTC. Translation gives CASSLPGTGYGYTF.

The rearrangement uses TRBV28 and TRBJ2-4, with 8 bases that match TRBD1. V trimming: 6 bases; J trimming: 4 bases; junction bases outside the gene matches: 5. CDR1 is MDHEN and CDR2 is SYDVKM in the germline V gene. The CDR3 consists of 14 residues. The DNA for the CDR3 is TGTGCCAGCAGCCGGACAGGGACTAAAAACATTCAGTACTTC. This gives the protein CASSRTGTKNIQYF.

The V gene is TRBV29-1, the J gene TRBJ1-5; no clear D. The CDR3 has 12 residues. V lost 2 bases and J 7 bases, leaving 9 bases between the germline ends. The germline V gene has CDR1 SQVTM and CDR2 ANQGSEA. CDR3 region: CSVERPPQPQHF. The CDR3, as DNA: TGCAGCGTTGAACGACCACCCCAGCCCCAGCATTTT. Variable domain in full (rest from reference TRBV29-1 and TRBJ1-5): SAVISQKPSRDICQRGTSLTIQCQVDSQVTMMFWYRQQPGQSLTLIATANQGSEATYESGFVIDKFPISRPNLTFSTLTVSNMSPEDSSIYLCSVERPPQPQHFGDGTRLSIL.

This clonotype turned up a few times. The J gene is TRBJ2-5, the V gene TRBV30; D remains unclear. Near its end, the DNA agrees better with TRBJ2-7, so the J call may be wrong. The CDR3 has 11 residues. Germline V gene sequence: CDR1 GTSNPN, CDR2 SVGIG (reference sequence). The CDR3 spells CAWSNGYEQYF. In DNA, the CDR3 is TGTGCCTGGAGTAACGGCTACGAGCAGTACTTC.

The chain couples TRBV5-6 to TRBJ2-1; 14 nucleotides line up with TRBD2. The trim removed 4 bases at V and 8 bases at J, leaving 14 bases unmatched. The CDR3 totals 18 residues. Germline CDR1 SGHDT, CDR2 YYEEEE. CDR3 in amino acids: CASSRGTSGGSFGDEQFF. CDR3 bases: TGTGCCAGCAGCCGCGGGACTAGCGGGGGCTCATTTGGCGATGAGCAGTTCTTC.

The chain recombines TRBV7-2 with TRBJ1-1, with a weak D call TRBD1 (6 bases). Trimming stripped 0 bases from V and 5 bases from J, with 13 bases between. The CDR3 loop spans 15 amino acids. Germline V CDR1 and CDR2: SGHTA, FQGNSA. In nucleotides, the CDR3 is TGTGCCAGCAGCTTAGCGAGGACAAGGGGGACTGAAGCTTTCTTT. This encodes CASSLARTRGTEAFF.

In its sample, this clonotype was seen a few times. A read error may produce the germline difference seen at one junction end. The chain links TRBV5-5 to TRBJ2-6; 8 positions match TRBD1. Germline values: CDR1 SGHKS, CDR2 YYEKEE (reference sequence). The CDR3 consists of 15 residues. CDR3 residues: CASRLDRAGANVLTF. The CDR3 DNA follows: TGTGCCAGCAGATTGGACAGGGCTGGGGCCAACGTCCTGACTTTC.

This clonotype showed up many times. The J gene is TRBJ2-5, the V gene TRBV7-6; tentatively, D is TRBD1 (6 bases). CDR1 SGHVS and CDR2 FNYEAQ come from the germline V gene. The germline V and J ends were trimmed by 3 bases and 2 bases, with 13 bases remaining between them. This CDR3 spans 15 amino acids. The CDR3 bases are TGTGCCAGCAGCTTGAGGGGGAAGGCGCAAGAGACCCAGTACTTC. Amino acids: CASSLRGKAQETQYF.

This clonotype was detected a few times. This rearrangement joins TRBV4-1 to TRBJ2-1; 10 nucleotides match TRBD1. Looked up from germline, CDR1 is MGHRA and CDR2 is YSYEKL. This CDR3 is 17 amino acids long. Germline trimming cut 3 bases from V and 12 bases from J; bases unmatched to any gene: 17. CDR3 DNA: TGCGCCAGCAGCCAGACTTTTACCGTCGACAGGGGGCGATGGCAGTTCTTC. This gives the protein CASSQTFTVDRGRWQFF.

This clonotype was observed a few times. CDR3 DNA sequence: TGCAGTGCTAGAGCTGGACTGCTCACCGAAGAGACCCAGTACTTC. Translation: CSARAGLLTEETQYF. This chain uses TRBV20-1 with TRBJ2-5; D is perhaps TRBD2 (5 bases). Trimming cost V 1 base and J 3 bases, with 15 bases left between them. The CDR3 contains 15 residues. Per the germline V gene, CDR1 is DFQATT and CDR2 is SNEGSKA (reference sequence).

The chain couples TRBV4-1 to TRBJ1-2, with D possibly matching TRBD1 (6 bases). V lost 0 bases and J 2 bases, leaving 10 bases between the germline ends. The CDR3 has 15 residues. Germline V lookup: CDR1 MGHRA, CDR2 YSYEKL. The CDR3 DNA is TGCGCCAGCAGCCAAGATACCGGGGGCAACTATGGCTACACCTTC. Translated, it gives CASSQDTGGNYGYTF.

This clonotype showed up just a few times. V usage is TRBV12-3 or TRBV12-4 and J usage is TRBJ2-2; 11 bases are a match to TRBD1. The V segment lost 6 bases and the J segment 4 bases; nucleotides outside the gene matches: 7. This CDR3 region has 16 residues. In nucleotides, the CDR3 is TGTGCCAGCAGCCATGTGGGACAGGGGGGCACCGGGGAGCTGTTTTTT. This sequence encodes CASSHVGQGGTGELFF.

The V call is TRBV29-1, the J call TRBJ2-5; 9 bases agree with TRBD2. The CDR3 loop spans 13 amino acids. With V trimmed by 4 bases and J by 4 bases, 4 bases remained unmatched. Germline values: CDR1 SQVTM, CDR2 ANQGSEA. CDR3 residues: CSVVAGAGETQYF. CDR3 bases: TGCAGCGTTGTAGCGGGGGCGGGAGAGACCCAGTACTTC.

This clonotype was seen only once. The chain has TRBV7-2 and TRBJ1-1; D gene uncertain. Germline loops: CDR1 SGHTA, CDR2 FQGNSA. With 1 base removed from V and 13 bases from J, the gap between germline ends came to 10 bases. The CDR3 is 11 residues long. The CDR3 is CASSLVLIGFF. In DNA form, the CDR3 reads TGTGCCAGCAGCTTAGTTTTGATCGGTTTCTTT.

This clonotype was observed a handful of times. J is TRBJ1-1 and V is TRBV12-3 or TRBV12-4; the D gene is possibly TRBD1 (6 bases). This CDR3 contains 15 residues. Trimming shortened V by 4 bases and J by 6 bases, and 18 bases separated the two germline ends. The CDR3 DNA sequence: TGTGCCAGCAGTTCCTACGGGGGGCGGTATGCTGAAGCTTTCTTT. Translated: CASSSYGGRYAEAFF.

This clonotype appeared a few times. The V and J genes are TRBV12-3 or TRBV12-4 and TRBJ2-2; D gene ambiguous. The CDR3 contains 15 residues. V gave up 6 bases and J gave up 5 bases, with 16 bases separating them. CDR3 in DNA: TGTGCCAGCAGCAATCGACGACTGGGGACCGGGGAGCTGTTTTTT. It translates to CASSNRRLGTGELFF.

Of note for this clonotype: Mismatch with germline at one junction end may stem from a read error. This rearrangement joins TRBV12-3 or TRBV12-4 to TRBJ1-1; D is unresolved. This CDR3 is 12 amino acids long. This chain's CDR3 is CASSFTNTETFF. In DNA form, the CDR3 reads TGTGCCAGCAGTTTCACGAACACTGAAACTTTCTTT.